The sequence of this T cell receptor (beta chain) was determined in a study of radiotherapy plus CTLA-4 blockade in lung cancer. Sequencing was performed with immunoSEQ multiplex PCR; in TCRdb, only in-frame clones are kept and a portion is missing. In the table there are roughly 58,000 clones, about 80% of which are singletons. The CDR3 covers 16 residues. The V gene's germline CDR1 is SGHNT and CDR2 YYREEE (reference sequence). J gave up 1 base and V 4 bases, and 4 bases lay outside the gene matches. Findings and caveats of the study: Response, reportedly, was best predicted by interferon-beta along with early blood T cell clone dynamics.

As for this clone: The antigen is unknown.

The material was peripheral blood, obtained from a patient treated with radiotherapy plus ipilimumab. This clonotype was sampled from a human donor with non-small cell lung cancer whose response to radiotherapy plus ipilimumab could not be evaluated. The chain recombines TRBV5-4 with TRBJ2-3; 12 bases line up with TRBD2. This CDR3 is CASSPTSGSGTDTQYF. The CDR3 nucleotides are TGTGCCAGCAGCCCGACTAGCGGGAGTGGCACAGATACGCAGTATTTT.